This TCR beta chain stems from a study of OX40 agonist ivuxolimab in advanced cancers. Study-wide points: The investigators did not determine what antigen specificity the expanded peripheral T cells had. Clonal expansion from baseline to week 6 occurred in both CD4+ and CD8+ T cells.

Patients who had autoimmune disease history or got systemic immunosuppression were left out. The V end was cut by 3 bases, the J end by 0 bases, with 5 bases between. Looked up from germline, CDR1 is SGHTA and CDR2 is FQGNSA. This CDR3 comprises 14 residues. On this clone itself: The antigen is undetermined.

Repertoires were generated with immunoSEQ multiplex PCR, while TCRdb's copy carries only in-frame clones and drops some. In the table there are some 42,000 clones, 70% to 85% of which are singletons. Sequencing used CD4+ or CD8+ T cells sorted from blood, obtained in a trial of the OX40 agonist ivuxolimab. This receptor was obtained from an adult with an advanced solid tumor such as melanoma, head and neck, liver or kidney cancer. This sequence joins TRBV7-2 and TRBJ1-4; D is unresolved. This chain's CDR3 is CASSFGATNEKLFF. Here the CDR3 DNA reads TGTGCCAGCAGCTTCGGCGCAACTAATGAAAAACTGTTTTTT.